This record concerns one T cell receptor (beta chain) sequence. Antigen specificity is unknown. With a much larger clone just one base away, this may be a read error. A read error is likely, as this CDR3 ends without the conserved phenylalanine or tryptophan. This sample is part of a study of Graves' ophthalmopathy and Graves' hyperthyroidism. Notes on the study in general: Using a 13-signature model, the authors split ophthalmopathy from stable hyperthyroidism, with around 85% sensitivity and about 80% specificity. In blood, most expanded thyroid clonotypes above 0.001 frequency were also detected.

Using RNA transcripts, the TCR beta CDR3 regions were amplified. The workflow started with a first-round RT-PCR run with HTBI primers and then moved on to a second-round multiplex PCR. Using its own MiXCR run on the multiplex PCR reads, TCRdb lists one record per CDR3 protein. The sample includes roughly 1.1 million distinct CDR3 sequences, about two fifths seen only once; the top ten take approximately 12%. The clonotype originates from an adult man with Graves' hyperthyroidism. Input material: peripheral blood or thyroid tissue (not recorded which).

The CDR3 loop is CASSQKPGRRETQYL. The CDR3 nucleotides read TGTGCCAGCAGCCAGAAACCAGGGCGGCGGGAGACCCAGTACCTC. The V and J genes are TRBV11-2 and TRBJ2-5, with TRBD1 as a possible D gene (5 bases). This CDR3 spans 15 amino acids. Trimming left V 5 bases short and J 5 bases short, with 18 bases between. CDR1 and CDR2 (germline): SGHAT, FQNNGV.